The rows below give T cell receptor beta chains drawn from one sample of a study of T cell responses to AZD1222 COVID-19 vaccine. The method was immunoSEQ multiplex PCR; TCRdb's version includes in-frame clones alone and lacks a portion of them. The sample records 110,000 to 150,000 clones, over 75% being singletons. Sequenced material: peripheral blood, taken on day 0 of AZD1222 vaccination. The source is an adult in good health. Both conserved end residues are part of each CDR3. The D gene is left open where the match is weak. Size values are once, few and many counts, or a class for expanded clones, and some rows have none.

abundance,v_gene,j_gene,d_gene,CDR3nt,CDR3aa
NA,TRBV19,TRBJ1-2,NA,TGTGCCAGTAGTATAGTGGGACTCTATGGCTACACCTTC,CASSIVGLYGYTF
NA,TRBV28,TRBJ2-7,TRBD1,TGTGCCAGCAGGGTCGAGGACAGGCCCCAGAACTTC,CASRVEDRPQNF
NA,TRBV7-9,TRBJ2-3,NA,TGTGCCAGCAGCGCCCCTGGAGATACGCAGTATTTT,CASSAPGDTQYF
NA,TRBV21-1,TRBJ1-4,NA,TGTGCCAGCAGCAAAGGGCGGGACAGGGTAAGTGGGGGAAATGAAAAACTGTTTTTT,CASSKGRDRVSGGNEKLFF
NA,TRBV3-1/TRBV3-2,TRBJ1-2,TRBD1,TGTGCCAGCAGCCTAAAAGGACAGGGCTCTGGCTACACCTTC,CASSLKGQGSGYTF
NA,TRBV11-2,TRBJ2-5,TRBD1,TGTGCCAGCAGCTTAGTGGGACAGGAGACCCAGTACTTC,CASSLVGQETQYF
NA,TRBV4-1,TRBJ1-1,NA,TGCGCCAGCAGCCAAGGAGCGGGACACACGAACACTGAAGCTTTCTTT,CASSQGAGHTNTEAFF
NA,TRBV5-1,TRBJ2-1,NA,TGCGCCAGCAGATCGGGTGTGGGGCAGGGCAATGAGCAGTTCTTC,CASRSGVGQGNEQFF
NA,TRBV19,TRBJ2-1,NA,TGTGCCAGTAGTGGCTTCTCGGGGAGTACGGAGCAGTTCTTC,CASSGFSGSTEQFF
NA,TRBV3-1/TRBV3-2,TRBJ1-5,NA,TGTGCCAGCAGCTTCCCCGATCAGCCCCAGCATTTT,CASSFPDQPQHF
NA,TRBV11-2,TRBJ1-4,NA,TGTGCCAGCTCGCGGGTGATTAATGAAAAACTGTTTTTT,CASSRVINEKLFF
NA,TRBV2,TRBJ2-1,NA,TGTGCCAGCAGTGAAGGCTCCTACAATGAGCAGTTCTTC,CASSEGSYNEQFF
NA,TRBV19,TRBJ1-2,NA,TGTGCCAGTAGGAGGGTAGAGGGTCGTATTGGCTACACCTTC,CASRRVEGRIGYTF
NA,TRBV7-2,TRBJ1-1,TRBD1,TGTGCCAGCCTAGCCGGGACAGGGATTGAAGCTTTCTTT,CASLAGTGIEAFF
NA,TRBV10-2,TRBJ1-1,TRBD1,TGCGCCAGCAGAGATCAGGGGGCTGAAGCTTTCTTT,CASRDQGAEAFF
NA,TRBV2,TRBJ2-7,NA,TGTGCCAGTTCCCGGGGACGGCTTGAAACCTACGAGCAGTACTTC,CASSRGRLETYEQYF
NA,TRBV3-1/TRBV3-2,TRBJ2-1,TRBD2,TGTGCCAGCAGCCCATCTAGCGGGGGGTTAGTTGAGCAGTTCTTC,CASSPSSGGLVEQFF
NA,TRBV9,TRBJ2-5,NA,TGTGCCAGCAGCGTAAACCAAGAGACCCAGTACTTC,CASSVNQETQYF
NA,TRBV7-2,TRBJ1-1,NA,TGTGCCAGCAGCTTAGCAGCCGCGAACACTGAAGCTTTCTTT,CASSLAAANTEAFF
NA,TRBV6-5,TRBJ2-7,NA,TGTGCCAGCCGGGAGCCATACGAGCAGTACTTC,CASREPYEQYF
NA,TRBV15,TRBJ2-1,NA,TGTGCCACCAGCAGAGAAGACAGAAATGAGCAGTTCTTC,CATSREDRNEQFF
once,TRBV7-9,TRBJ2-1,TRBD2,TGTGCCAGCAGCTCGGGACTAGCGGTTAACAATGAGCAGTTCTTC,CASSSGLAVNNEQFF
NA,TRBV24-1,TRBJ1-5,NA,TGTGCCACCAGTGATGGACATCAGCCCCAGCATTTT,CATSDGHQPQHF
NA,TRBV10-1,TRBJ2-1,NA,TGCGCCAGCAGTGAGTCACAGGGACAAAGCCGTAATGAGCAGTTCTTC,CASSESQGQSRNEQFF
NA,TRBV5-1,TRBJ2-1,NA,TGCGCCAGCACTCTTGGAGCCAGAAACAATGAGCAGTTCTTC,CASTLGARNNEQFF
NA,TRBV20-1,TRBJ2-1,NA,TGCAGTGCTAGTCTGTCTAGCTCCTACAATGAGCAGTTCTTC,CSASLSSSYNEQFF
NA,TRBV29-1,TRBJ2-1,TRBD2,TGCAGCGTTGAAGGGGGGACTAGCGGAAGCTCCTACAATGAGCAGTTCTTC,CSVEGGTSGSSYNEQFF
NA,TRBV18,TRBJ2-7,TRBD1,TGTGCCAGCTCTCCACGGACAGGGGGATCCTACGAGCAGTACTTC,CASSPRTGGSYEQYF
NA,TRBV3-1/TRBV3-2,TRBJ2-5,NA,TGTGCCAGCAGCAAGGGGGTCCGAGAGACCCAGTACTTC,CASSKGVRETQYF
NA,TRBV2,TRBJ2-7,NA,TGTGCCAGCAGTGAACGGGGAACCTTACCCTACGAGCAGTACTTC,CASSERGTLPYEQYF
NA,TRBV2,TRBJ1-5,NA,TGTGCCAGCAGTGAAGGAAGGGAATACAATCAGCCCCAGCATTTT,CASSEGREYNQPQHF
NA,TRBV27,TRBJ1-2,NA,TGTGCCAGCTTGGGGGGCTATGGCTACACCTTC,CASLGGYGYTF
few,TRBV24-1,TRBJ2-6,NA,TGTGCCACCAGTGCAGGGGCTGGGGCCAACGTCCTGACTTTC,CATSAGAGANVLTF
NA,TRBV7-9,TRBJ1-4,NA,TGTGCCAGCAGCTTAATAGAATATAATGAAAAACTGTTTTTT,CASSLIEYNEKLFF
NA,TRBV4-2,TRBJ2-2,NA,TGTGCCAGCAGCCAAGGAGGGGTCGGGGAGCTGTTTTTT,CASSQGGVGELFF
NA,TRBV30,TRBJ2-7,NA,TGTGCCTGGAGTGTAAGCCCAGGGGGGACACCCTACGAGCAGTACTTC,CAWSVSPGGTPYEQYF
NA,TRBV6-1,TRBJ1-1,NA,TGTGCCAGCAGTGAATTGGGGCAGGTTCAATCTCCGATGAACACTGAAGCTTTCTTT,CASSELGQVQSPMNTEAFF
NA,TRBV24-1,TRBJ1-2,NA,TGTGCCACCAGGAGGGACGGTTCGGATGGCTACACCTTC,CATRRDGSDGYTF
NA,TRBV15,TRBJ1-3,TRBD1,TGTGCCACCAGCAGACCGACAGGGATCGACTCTGGAAACACCATATATTTT,CATSRPTGIDSGNTIYF
NA,TRBV5-1,TRBJ1-1,TRBD1,TGCGCCAGCAGCTGGGACAGGAACACTGAAGCTTTCTTT,CASSWDRNTEAFF
NA,TRBV27,TRBJ1-2,NA,TGTGCCAGCAGTTTATTGGGGGGCTCCGGCTACACCTTC,CASSLLGGSGYTF
NA,TRBV3-1/TRBV3-2,TRBJ1-1,TRBD1,TGTGCCAGCAGCCAAGCCCCCGGACAGGGTGAAGCTTTCTTT,CASSQAPGQGEAFF
NA,TRBV2,TRBJ1-2,TRBD1,TGTGCCCAGGGGGGTTCTAACTATGGCTACACCTTC,CAQGGSNYGYTF
NA,TRBV27,TRBJ1-5,NA,TGTGCCAGCAGTTTCTCTGGGTCTCAGCCCCAGCATTTT,CASSFSGSQPQHF
NA,TRBV3-1/TRBV3-2,TRBJ1-4,TRBD1,TGTGCCAGCAGCGGGACAGTTGAAAAACTGTTTTTT,CASSGTVEKLFF
NA,TRBV7-7,TRBJ2-1,TRBD2,TGTGCCAGCAGCCCCCGGCTAGCGGGGGGGTACAATGAGCAGTTCTTC,CASSPRLAGGYNEQFF
few,TRBV2,TRBJ1-2,NA,TGTGCCAGCAGTGAAGGGTGGTCAGGGGATGGCTACACCTTC,CASSEGWSGDGYTF
NA,TRBV11-2,TRBJ2-5,NA,TGTGCCAGCAGCCGGGACATCCAAGGCCCTCAAGAGACCCAGTACTTC,CASSRDIQGPQETQYF